This is a list of T cell receptor beta chains from one sample in a study of cytomegalovirus exposure and HLA in healthy donors. This table comes from immunoSEQ multiplex PCR, and its TCRdb copy is limited to in-frame clones, with some not included. Altogether fewer than 250,000 clones are present, approximately 83% being singletons, with the ten largest covering about an eighth. The sample comprised PBMCs. These receptors came from a woman between 25 and 40 years old in good health and CMV-seropositive. The CDR3 runs from the conserved cysteine through the conserved F or W. Each record gives: D gene, J gene, clone size, V gene, CDR3 DNA, CDR3 protein. The D gene is left open where the match is weak. Expanded clones get a size class; other rows say once, few or many, or leave the size out.

D: -
J: TRBJ2-7
size: -
V: TRBV4-2
DNA: TGTGCCAATACCCGTCGGAGGGCGGGATCCTACGAGCAGTACTTC
CDR3: CANTRRRAGSYEQYF

D: -
J: TRBJ1-2
size: -
V: TRBV5-1
DNA: TGCGCCAGCAGCTTTGGGGCGGCTGGCTACACCTTC
CDR3: CASSFGAAGYTF

D: TRBD2
J: TRBJ2-1
size: -
V: TRBV7-6
DNA: TGTGCCAGCAGCTTAGGCGGGAGTTTTACCTACAATGAGCAGTTCTTC
CDR3: CASSLGGSFTYNEQFF

D: TRBD1
J: TRBJ1-3
size: -
V: TRBV5-1
DNA: TGCGCCAGCAGCGATGACAGGGGCTCTGGAAACACCATATATTTT
CDR3: CASSDDRGSGNTIYF

D: TRBD2
J: TRBJ2-1
size: -
V: TRBV27
DNA: TGTGCCAGCAGTTGGGGACTAGCGGGACACCCGAGTAGGAACAATGAGCAGTTCTTC
CDR3: CASSWGLAGHPSRNNEQFF

D: -
J: TRBJ2-1
size: -
V: TRBV19
DNA: TGTGCCAGTAGTATAACAGCTCGACTAAGTGAGCAGTTCTTC
CDR3: CASSITARLSEQFF

D: -
J: TRBJ1-2
size: few
V: TRBV2
DNA: TGTGCCAGCAGTGGGGACAACCGCTATGGCTACACCTTC
CDR3: CASSGDNRYGYTF

D: TRBD1
J: TRBJ2-7
size: -
V: TRBV6-6
DNA: TGTGCCAGCCAGGGACAGGGGGTGGCCGAGCAGTACTTC
CDR3: CASQGQGVAEQYF

D: -
J: TRBJ1-1
size: -
V: TRBV15
DNA: TGTGCCACCAAGGACCAGAAACTGAACACTGAAGCTTTCTTT
CDR3: CATKDQKLNTEAFF

D: -
J: TRBJ2-7
size: -
V: TRBV5-1
DNA: TGCGCCAGCGGCGGTAGCATTACGGGGGAGCAGTACTTC
CDR3: CASGGSITGEQYF

D: -
J: TRBJ1-1
size: -
V: TRBV5-1
DNA: TGCGCCAGCAGCTTTACAGGGATGAACACTGAAGCTTTCTTT
CDR3: CASSFTGMNTEAFF

D: TRBD2
J: TRBJ2-3
size: -
V: TRBV7-3
DNA: TGTGCCAGCAGCTCTCGACTAGCGCCGCGCACAGATACGCAGTATTTT
CDR3: CASSSRLAPRTDTQYF

D: TRBD1
J: TRBJ2-5
size: -
V: TRBV4-3
DNA: TGCGCCAGCAGCCAGGGACAGCTCCAAGAGACCCAGTACTTC
CDR3: CASSQGQLQETQYF

D: -
J: TRBJ1-2
size: -
V: TRBV27
DNA: TGTGCCAGCAGCCGCGCTCGGGGTGGCTACTATGGCTACACCTTC
CDR3: CASSRARGGYYGYTF

D: -
J: TRBJ1-4
size: -
V: TRBV2
DNA: TGTGCCAGCACGTTAGACTCAACTAATGAAAAACTGTTTTTT
CDR3: CASTLDSTNEKLFF

D: -
J: TRBJ1-1
size: few
V: TRBV30
DNA: TGTGCCTCCAATACCGGGCAGTTGAACACTGAAGCTTTCTTT
CDR3: CASNTGQLNTEAFF

D: TRBD1
J: TRBJ1-1
size: -
V: TRBV29-1
DNA: TGCAGCGCCGGGACAGGGAACACTGAAGCTTTCTTT
CDR3: CSAGTGNTEAFF

D: -
J: TRBJ1-1
size: -
V: TRBV5-1
DNA: TGCGCCAGCAAAGGGGGAGTTCGAGGGGACACTGAAGCTTTCTTT
CDR3: CASKGGVRGDTEAFF